The clone carrying this T cell receptor (beta chain) was recorded once. What it recognizes is unknown. This sample was included in a study of Ad26.COV2.S vaccination and SARS-CoV-2 variants. General study results and limits: Spike-specific responses of CD8+ and CD4+ T cells were reported to display substantial breadth after vaccination.

Germline lookup yields CDR1 SGHDT and CDR2 YYEEEE. The CDR3 spans 13 residues. Between the trimmed V and J ends, which lost 0 bases and 5 bases, there was a span of 6 bases. Using immunoSEQ multiplex PCR, the repertoire was profiled, and TCRdb retains in-frame clones only, with some absent. The sample includes 46,000 or so clones, 65% to 90% of them seen just once. This receptor was obtained from a human donor who had recovered from COVID-19. The J gene is TRBJ2-1, the V gene TRBV5-6; no reliable D call. Material: peripheral blood, obtained after recovery from COVID-19. CDR3 DNA: TGTGCCAGCAGCTTGGGCGAAAACAATGAGCAGTTCTTC. It encodes CASSLGENNEQFF.